The entry below gives a single TCR beta chain sequence along with its context. The target antigen is unknown. The data were obtained in a study of Ad26.COV2.S vaccination and SARS-CoV-2 variants. Study-level background: Each vaccinee took Ad26.COV2.S intramuscularly, once or twice 56 days apart.

The CDR3 loop spans 16 amino acids. Trimming took 1 base from V and 5 from J, leaving 20 bases between them. Germline V CDR1 and CDR2: GTSNPN, SVGIG (reference sequence). Stated treatment: around 19 received Ad26.COV2.S at low or high dose, single or two shots; roughly 5 received placebo; per-sample allocation not given. The study sampled participants on day 63 after the first vaccine or placebo injection. Points from the study as a whole: Placebo recipients trailed vaccine recipients in spike-specific TCR breadth. TCR breadth and depth estimates may have understated total T cell responses. Breadth of non-spike TCRs did not differ between vaccinees and placebo recipients.

Measured with immunoSEQ multiplex PCR; TCRdb has only the in-frame clones, and not every one. The sample comprises 360,000 or so clones, 87% of which are singletons, and roughly 3.6% rests with the top ten. This chain uses TRBV30 with TRBJ1-2, with D perhaps TRBD1 (6 bases). The origin of this receptor is a person aged 18-65 years who received the Ad26.COV2.S COVID-19 vaccine or a placebo. The specimen was peripheral blood, collected in a trial of Ad26.COV2.S vaccine versus placebo. CDR3 sequence: CAWSGYRDTTGYGYTF. CDR3 nucleotide sequence: TGTGCCTGGAGTGGGTACCGGGACACCACAGGGTATGGCTACACCTTC.